The 17 T cell receptor beta chains reported below all come from one sample, sequenced in a study of cytomegalovirus exposure and HLA in healthy donors. Amplification used 60 Vbeta primers and 13 Jbeta primers. The protocol was immunoSEQ multiplex PCR, while the TCRdb copy is restricted to in-frame clones and leaves out a portion. The sample includes approximately 160,000 clones, more than 70% of them seen just once. The sample consisted of PBMCs. Source of these receptors: a male donor in good health and CMV-seronegative.

This chain's CDR3 is CASSLAGGNQPQHF. The CDR3 nucleotides read TGTGCCAGCAGCTTGGCGGGAGGAAATCAGCCCCAGCATTTT. This chain uses TRBV5-6 with TRBJ1-5; no clear D gene. Germline assignment: CDR1 SGHDT and CDR2 YYEEEE. This CDR3 is built from 14 residues. Trimming took off 0 bases at V and 4 bases at J, with 8 bases between the two ends.

V gene TRBV18 combines with J gene TRBJ2-7; tentatively, D is TRBD1 (6 bases). CDR1 is KGHSH, CDR2 LQKENI, per germline. This CDR3 comprises 13 residues. Trimming cost V 3 bases and J 4 bases, with 10 bases left between them. CDR3 protein: CASSPGAQYEQYF. In DNA form, the CDR3 reads TGTGCCAGCTCACCGGGGGCGCAGTACGAGCAGTACTTC.

This chain uses TRBV9 with TRBJ1-6; TRBD1 aligns across 8 bases. This CDR3 contains 16 residues. The J segment lost 6 bases and the V segment lost 0 bases, leaving 5 bases of the junction unmatched. The germline gives CDR1 SGDLS, CDR2 YYNGEE. Here the CDR3 reads CASSVGPDRVNSPLHF. CDR3 in DNA: TGTGCCAGCAGCGTAGGCCCGGACAGGGTTAATTCACCCCTCCACTTT.

This clone has just a few counts. The chain employs TRBV5-4 and TRBJ2-2, with 10 positions matching TRBD2. J was trimmed by 6 bases and V by 2 bases; bases with no gene match: 7. CDR3 length equals 16 residues. Germline CDR1 reads SGHNT; CDR2 reads YYREEE (reference sequence). The CDR3 protein is CASSLQVAGGPGELFF. As DNA, the CDR3 is TGTGCCAGCAGCTTACAGGTAGCGGGAGGACCCGGGGAGCTGTTTTTT.

The rearrangement joins TRBV28 to TRBJ2-7; 7 nucleotides match TRBD2. V lost 7 bases and J lost 7; bases outside the gene matches: 7. The CDR3 loop spans 12 amino acids. CDR1 and CDR2 (germline): MDHEN, SYDVKM. In DNA form, the CDR3 reads TGTGCCAGCACCACTCCCGGGGGGGAGCAGTACTTC. It translates to CASTTPGGEQYF.

The table lists this clone with a few counts. The chain has TRBV2 and TRBJ2-1; TRBD2 matches at 14 bases. The CDR3 runs to 17 residues. Germline trimming cut 4 bases from V and 7 bases from J; bases unmatched to any gene: 9. CDR1 and CDR2 (germline): SNHLY, FYNNEI. The CDR3, as DNA: TGTGCCAGCAGTGGACTAGCGGGAGGGCGGGTGGTAAATGAGCAGTTCTTC. It yields the protein CASSGLAGGRVVNEQFF. Full variable domain (remainder filled in from reference TRBV2 and TRBJ2-1): EPEVTQTPSHQVTQMGQEVILRCVPISNHLYFYWYRQILGQKVEFLVSFYNNEISEKSEIFDDQFSVERPDGSNFTLKIRSTKLEDSAMYFCASSGLAGGRVVNEQFFGPGTRLTVL.

CDR3 sequence (DNA): TGTGCCAGCAGCTTAATAGCGGGGGGAAGGAGGAATACGCAGTATTTT. Amino acids: CASSLIAGGRRNTQYF. The chain combines TRBV25-1 with TRBJ2-3; 10 bases align to TRBD2. Germline CDR1 is MGHDK and CDR2 is SYGVNS. Trimming at V came to 6 bases and at J to 7 bases, leaving 13 bases not matched to a gene. CDR3 length: 16 amino acids.

The sample holds a few counts of this clone. The CDR3 coding sequence is TGTGCCAGCAGTTACGGAGGGCACGAGCAGTACTTC. Protein: CASSYGGHEQYF. The rearrangement links TRBV6-5 to TRBJ2-7; perhaps TRBD2 as D (6 bases). Germline CDR1 and CDR2: MNHEY and SVGAGI. There are 12 residues in the CDR3. The germline V and J ends were trimmed by 2 bases and 5 bases, with 7 bases remaining between them.

This clone turned up a few times. The chain combines TRBV28 with TRBJ2-5; no definite D call. Germline V gene lookup returns CDR1 MDHEN and CDR2 SYDVKM. The CDR3 is 14 amino acids. V dropped 4 bases and J dropped 5 bases, with 14 bases sitting between them. DNA of the CDR3: TGTGCCAGCAGTTCCCGGGTGGGTGAGGAGACCCAGTACTTC. Residues: CASSSRVGEETQYF.

This sequence joins TRBV5-5 and TRBJ2-7, with TRBD1 as a possible D gene (6 bases). The V and J ends lost 0 bases and 0 bases respectively, with 7 bases between them. Germline-derived CDR1 and CDR2 are SGHKS and YYEKEE (reference sequence). There are 14 residues in the CDR3. This chain's CDR3 is CASSLGTDSYEQYF. In nucleotides, the CDR3 is TGTGCCAGCAGCTTGGGGACAGACTCCTACGAGCAGTACTTC.

The rearrangement uses TRBV27 and TRBJ1-5, with 9 bases fitting TRBD1. The V segment lost 8 bases and the J segment 6 bases; nucleotides outside the gene matches: 8. Germline CDR1 and CDR2: MNHEY and SMNVEV (reference sequence). The CDR3 length is 14 residues. This CDR3 reads CASSGTGNIQPQHF. The CDR3 DNA reads as TGTGCCAGCTCGGGGACAGGGAATATTCAGCCCCAGCATTTT.

The chain links TRBV7-3 to TRBJ2-2; TRBD1 matches at 7 bases. The CDR3 runs 14 residues. V dropped 4 bases and J dropped 3; count of bases not matched to a gene: 2. CDR1 SGHTA and CDR2 FQGTGA come from the germline V gene. The chain's CDR3 is CASSSGQYTGELFF. The CDR3 DNA follows: TGTGCCAGCAGCTCGGGACAGTACACCGGGGAGCTGTTTTTT.

V usage is TRBV6-5 and J usage is TRBJ2-7, with a weak D call TRBD2 (5 bases). The CDR3 is 15 amino acids. Per germline, CDR1 MNHEY and CDR2 SVGAGI. Trimming took 5 bases from V and 1 from J, leaving 15 bases between them. The CDR3 nucleotides read TGTGCCAGCAGTCGGGGTCGGGCTCCTTCCTACGAGCAGTACTTC. Translated, it gives CASSRGRAPSYEQYF.

V and J are TRBV30 and TRBJ1-1, with 7 nucleotides matching TRBD1. The V and J ends lost 3 bases and 1 base, in that order; junction bases with no gene match: 14. This CDR3 contains 17 residues. CDR1 and CDR2 from the germline V gene are GTSNPN and SVGIG (reference sequence). CDR3 nucleotides: TGTGCCTGGAGACCGGGACAGACTTTTTTTGGGAACACTGAAGCTTTCTTT. Protein product: CAWRPGQTFFGNTEAFF.

V gene TRBV28 combines with J gene TRBJ1-1; D may be TRBD1 (5 bases). The CDR3 covers 13 residues. Looked up from germline, CDR1 is MDHEN and CDR2 is SYDVKM. V dropped 1 base and J dropped 4 bases, with 7 bases sitting between them. The DNA of the CDR3 is TGTGCCAGCAGTTTATTAGGGGTCACTGAAGCTTTCTTT. Amino acids: CASSLLGVTEAFF.

This clone came up once. V is TRBV6-5 and J is TRBJ1-5, with TRBD1 matching over 7 bases. The trim removed 6 bases at V and 1 base at J, leaving 6 bases unmatched. This CDR3 is built from 15 residues. Germline loops: CDR1 MNHEY, CDR2 SVGAGI. The DNA for the CDR3 is TGTGCCAGCAGAAGACAGGGTGCGAGCAATCAGCCCCAGCATTTT. This translates into CASRRQGASNQPQHF.

The table lists this clone with a few counts. The gene calls are TRBV5-1 and TRBJ2-5, with a weak D call TRBD1 (6 bases). CDR1 SGHRS and CDR2 YFSETQ come from the germline V gene. V lost 2 bases to trimming and J lost 5 bases, with 10 bases between them. The CDR3 has 13 residues. The CDR3 region is CASSFQGPETQYF. In DNA, the CDR3 is TGCGCCAGCAGCTTTCAGGGGCCGGAGACCCAGTACTTC.